This T cell receptor beta chain was sequenced for a study of T cell clonotyping in hematopoietic cell transplantation. Findings and caveats of the study: Without cell sorting, CD4 versus CD8 contributions remain unresolved. After transplant, recipient diversity fell while pathologically expanded clonotypes grew through day 180. Broader posttransplant TCR repertoire diversity was predicted by graft donor and pretransplant recipient Inverse Simpson Index values.

CDR1 and CDR2 (germline): MDHEN, SYDVKM. V lost 2 bases and J 2 bases, leaving 6 bases between the germline ends. The CDR3 is 13 residues long. Method: immunoSEQ multiplex PCR; TCRdb's copy keeps in-frame clones and lacks some. Of 25,000 to 30,000 clones listed, around 93% are singletons. On this clone itself: Its antigen is still unknown.

The time point was: recipient sample about 28 days before transplant, after cytoreduction. Blood collection times were about day -28 and days 30, 100, 180 posttransplant. Sequencing used peripheral blood mononuclear cells, obtained before stem cell transplant. The sequence derives from a middle-aged man with acute myeloid leukemia. Some clones in this sample may be carry-over from other donors' samples. The rearrangement uses TRBV28 and TRBJ1-2; D unresolved. The CDR3 sequence is CASSLTQNYGYTF. The CDR3 DNA follows: TGTGCCAGCAGTTTAACCCAGAACTATGGCTACACCTTC.